This T cell receptor beta chain comes out of a study of siplizumab effects on memory and regulatory T cells. Study conclusions and caveats: Naive T cell populations appeared to exhibit greater diversity than memory cells and appeared to be major alloresponse contributors.

Measured with immunoSEQ multiplex PCR; TCRdb has only the in-frame clones, and not every one. Of about 100,000 clones listed, about 90% are singletons. Note on this clone: Its antigen is unknown.

The sample taken for sequencing was CD4+ T cells sorted from blood. The TCR sequence derives from a human donor in good health.

The CDR3 loop reads CASSRWERNEQFF. The DNA for the CDR3 is TGTGCCAGCAGTAGGTGGGAGCGTAATGAGCAGTTCTTC. This sequence joins TRBV7-6 and TRBJ2-1; TRBD2 might be the D (5 bases). CDR3 length: 13 amino acids. Germline V lookup: CDR1 SGHVS, CDR2 FNYEAQ. V dropped 6 bases and J dropped 7 bases, with 13 bases sitting between them.